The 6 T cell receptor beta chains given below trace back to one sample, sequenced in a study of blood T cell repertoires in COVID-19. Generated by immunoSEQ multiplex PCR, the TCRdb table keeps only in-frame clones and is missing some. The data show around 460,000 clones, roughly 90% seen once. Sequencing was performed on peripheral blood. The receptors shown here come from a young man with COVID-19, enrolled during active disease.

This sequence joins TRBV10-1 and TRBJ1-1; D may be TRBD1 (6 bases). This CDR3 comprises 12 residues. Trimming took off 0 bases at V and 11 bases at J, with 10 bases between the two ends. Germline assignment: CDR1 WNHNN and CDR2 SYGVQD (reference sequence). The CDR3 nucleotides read TGCGCCAGCAGTGAGTCGACAGGTGCGGCTTTCTTT. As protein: CASSESTGAAFF.

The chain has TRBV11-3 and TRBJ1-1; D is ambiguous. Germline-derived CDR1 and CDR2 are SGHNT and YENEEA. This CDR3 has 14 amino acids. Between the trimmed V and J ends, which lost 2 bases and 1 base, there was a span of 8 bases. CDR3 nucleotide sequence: TGTGCCAGCAGCTTACCCACACAGAACACTGAAGCTTTCTTT. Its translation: CASSLPTQNTEAFF.

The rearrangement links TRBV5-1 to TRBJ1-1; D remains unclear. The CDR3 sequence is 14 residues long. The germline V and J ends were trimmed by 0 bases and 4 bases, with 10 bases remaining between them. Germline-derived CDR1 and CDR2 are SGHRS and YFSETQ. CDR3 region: CASSLDLGSTEAFF. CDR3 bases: TGCGCCAGCAGCTTGGACCTGGGGAGCACTGAAGCTTTCTTT.

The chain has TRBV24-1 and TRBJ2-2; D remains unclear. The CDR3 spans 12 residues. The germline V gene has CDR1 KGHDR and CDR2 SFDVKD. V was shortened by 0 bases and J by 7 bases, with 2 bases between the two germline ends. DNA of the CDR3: TGTGCCACCAGTGATTTGCACGGGGAGCTGTTTTTT. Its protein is CATSDLHGELFF.

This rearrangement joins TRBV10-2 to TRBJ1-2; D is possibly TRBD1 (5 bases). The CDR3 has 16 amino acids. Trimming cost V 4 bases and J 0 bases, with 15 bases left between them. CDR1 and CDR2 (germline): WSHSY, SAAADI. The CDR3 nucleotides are TGCGCCAGCAGTGCCCCGGGGGGAAGGTCTAACTATGGCTACACCTTC. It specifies CASSAPGGRSNYGYTF.

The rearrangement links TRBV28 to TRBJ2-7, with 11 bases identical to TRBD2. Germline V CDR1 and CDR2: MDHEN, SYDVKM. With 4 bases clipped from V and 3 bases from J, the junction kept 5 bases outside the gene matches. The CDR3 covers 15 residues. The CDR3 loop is CASSSRLAGLYEQYF. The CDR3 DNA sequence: TGTGCCAGCAGTTCCCGACTAGCGGGACTCTACGAGCAGTACTTC. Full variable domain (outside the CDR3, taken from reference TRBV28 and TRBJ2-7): DVKVTQSSRYLVKRTGEKVFLECVQDMDHENMFWYRQDPGLGLRLIYFSYDVKMKEKGDIPEGYSVSREKKERFSLILESASTNQTSMYLCASSSRLAGLYEQYFGPGTRLTVT.